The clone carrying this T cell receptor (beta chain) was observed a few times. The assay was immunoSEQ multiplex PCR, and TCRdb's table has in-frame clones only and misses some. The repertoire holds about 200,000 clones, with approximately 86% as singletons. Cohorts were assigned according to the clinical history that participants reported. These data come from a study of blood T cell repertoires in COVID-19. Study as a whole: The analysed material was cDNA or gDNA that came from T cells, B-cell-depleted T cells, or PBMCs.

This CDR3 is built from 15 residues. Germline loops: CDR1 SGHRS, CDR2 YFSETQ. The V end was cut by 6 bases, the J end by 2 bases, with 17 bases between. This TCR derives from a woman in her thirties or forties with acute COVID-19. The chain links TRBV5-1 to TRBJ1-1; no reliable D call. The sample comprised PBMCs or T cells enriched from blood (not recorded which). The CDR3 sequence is CASTVAGGLNTEAFF. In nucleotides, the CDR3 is TGCGCCAGCACGGTAGCGGGAGGGCTCAACACTGAAGCTTTCTTT.